This TCR beta chain stems from a study of cytomegalovirus exposure and HLA in healthy donors (TCRdb year 2017). A note on the overall study: An earlier analysis of fewer than 750 of the donors reported 276 Gb of sequence data and 117 million unique TCR beta sequences obtained from approximately 180 million T cells. An early release that covered roughly 600 HLA-typed donors contained approximately 300 gigabases of sequencing data and roughly 84 million unique TCR sequences. Of the roughly 400 genotyped donors, roughly 80% were placed in the genetic ancestry cluster associated with self-reported Caucasian donors. The study aimed to test whether cataloging public T cell receptors could reveal signatures of past pathogen exposure. The study used immunosequencing to profile the T cell repertoires of approximately 640 subjects and linked those repertoires to cytomegalovirus serostatus. Along with the approximately 600-subject first cohort, a separate validation cohort of around 110 different subjects was used. To predict cytomegalovirus infection status, the study combined high-throughput TCR immunosequencing, statistical association of individual TCRs with disease status, and machine learning. A later analysis re-analyzed previously published TCR beta repertoires from hundreds of donors and added high-resolution HLA genotyping to study TCR occurrence patterns. In the later analysis, no new phenotypic data were used to find candidate immune exposures; instead, reliance was placed on TCR beta sequences and their occurrence across donors. To decide whether each TCR beta V gene segment behaved as functional or pseudogenic, an earlier analysis of some 540 of the donors relied on high-throughput TCR beta sequencing. Donor age, sex, ethnicity and CMV serostatus were collected together with the repertoire data. A later genetic analysis used genome-wide SNP genotypes for about three fifths of the 666 donors, treating that subset as a discovery cohort. Every discovery cohort repertoire had been produced on one sequencing platform. HLA typing included class I and class II loci at four-digit resolution. Typing coverage varied by locus: roughly 629-640 donors for A, B, C, DRB1 and DQB1; 522 for DQA1; over 600 for DPA1; fewer than 480 for DPB1. About 5 DR-DQ haplotypes were handled as single units for association and clustering, since linkage in the cohort was strong. Among about 410 genotyped donors of the cohort, an average of approximately 220,000 unique TCR beta nucleotide sequences was sequenced per donor, of which about 20% were non-productive.

Summary of the overall study and its limitations: HLA typing was unavailable for some donors at each locus, so association tests used only the typed subset. The classifier was reported to diagnose cytomegalovirus status with high specificity and sensitivity in both the original cohort and the validation cohort. Several of the top co-occurrence clusters appeared to be linked to parvovirus B19, influenza, CMV and Epstein-Barr virus, according to a later analysis. According to a later analysis, TCR association rates differed among HLA loci, with DRB1 alleles showing the most associated TCRs and HLA-C alleles showing the fewest. While some public TCRs were present in many individuals, most TCR sequences turned up only very rarely across donors. Presence/absence analyses assumed roughly uniform sequencing depth across donors, an assumption that may not hold. An earlier analysis of 587 of the donors showed that most TCR beta V segments appeared in productive rearrangements either about 90% or about 30% of the time, which broadly matched IMGT annotations. Only TCR beta chains were sequenced in this cohort, and the absence of alpha or paired-chain data limited detectable features. When HLA alleles, especially DR and DQ, strongly co-occurred, attributing TCR associations to individual alleles was difficult. In a later genetic analysis, a missense DCLRE1C variant was associated with V-gene and J-gene trimming of TCR beta chains, and the association was replicated in an independent cohort. In vitro tests confirmed that a few of the cytomegalovirus-associated TCR beta chains recognize cytomegalovirus antigens. Correlated functional status among segregating V segments might reflect linkage disequilibrium, but an unknown experimental factor could not be ruled out. The 87-base-pair reads could not distinguish some IMGT-functional V segments, including TRBV6-2 and TRBV6-3, so those segments were excluded. Most CMV-associated TCR beta chains appeared to be HLA-restricted in a later analysis, and the HLA associations seemed to be driven largely by CMV exposure. A later genetic analysis reported fewer N-insertions in productive TCRs among donors in an Asian-associated ancestry cluster than the roughly 620-donor mean. The earlier analysis of 587 of the donors excluded roughly 17 rarely observed V segments, including chromosome 9 orphons, because counts were too low. The sequencing pipeline was judged likely to have produced a cluster of highly shared sequence variants as a technical artifact. Compared with equally common non-associated chains, HLA-associated TCR beta chains in a later analysis were more clonally expanded and had lower generation probabilities. At a false discovery rate of 0.05, a later analysis linked 16,951 TCR beta sequences to specific HLA alleles. CMV serostatus was the only immune exposure information available for the cohort. The authors suggested that the approach could potentially be extended to other disease states and immunological phenotypes. A further reported finding was that TCR beta sequences accurately predicted the HLA-A and HLA-B alleles for most subjects in the first cohort. A total of 150 or so TCR beta chains were listed by the study as associated with cytomegalovirus.

Library construction relied on the immunoSEQ multiplex PCR assay. A mixture of 60 forward primers for TCR Vbeta segments and 13 reverse primers for TCR Jbeta segments was used in the multiplex PCR. The CDR3 region of rearranged TCR beta genes was amplified from genomic DNA by a multiplex PCR assay. Amplified TCR beta libraries were sequenced as 87-base-pair reads on the Illumina HiSeq System. Per the authors' processing: In a later analysis, some 80 million unique TCR beta chains were counted across the approximately 640 repertoires, and around 10 million of these chains were shared by at least two donors. Raw reads were error-corrected and collapsed into unique sequences with a nearest-neighbor algorithm that merged closely related sequences to remove PCR and sequencing errors. Alignment of CDR3 sequences to IMGT reference sequences was used to assign V, D and J gene segments. Each retained sequence needed at least a six-nucleotide match to both a V gene segment and a J gene segment. Rearrangements were called productive when the CDR3 lacked stop codons and stayed in frame with V and J; all others were non-productive. CDR3 was defined according to IMGT convention as the region running from the second conserved V-encoded cysteine to the conserved J-encoded phenylalanine. Sequences without an unambiguous match to a single V gene segment were excluded from the earlier analysis of over 500 of the donors. In an earlier analysis of a few hundred of the donors, V segments were called functional above 56.7% productive rearrangements and were called segregating when the between-donor standard deviation exceeded 5%. A statistical classification framework was built to diagnose cytomegalovirus status from the catalog of TCR beta chain sequences. A later analysis assigned V and J genes by comparing TCR nucleotide sequences with IMGT/GENE-DB human TR gene sequences. A later analysis assigned CDR3 sequences and most-parsimonious VDJ recombination scenarios with the TCRdist pipeline. In a later analysis, each TCR beta chain was defined by its CDR3 amino acid sequence together with its V-gene family, and reads lacking a unique V-gene family were excluded. In a later analysis, 500 to 700 highly shared, low-generation-probability nucleotide sequences were removed to address suspected cross-contamination and a sequencing artifact. In a later analysis, a clonal expansion index for each public chain was calculated from normalized within-repertoire ranks of inferred template counts. In a later analysis, generation probabilities were computed with a VDJ recombination model fitted to out-of-frame rearrangements, and the resulting probabilities were checked against IGoR. A later analysis scored TCR-TCR, TCR-HLA and TCR-CMV co-occurrence with hypergeometric tests, applying a repertoire-size bias correction to TCR pairs. False discovery rates were estimated in a later analysis by permuting HLA or CMV assignments 20 times. In a later analysis, co-occurring TCRs were grouped using DBSCAN, and TCRdist sequence similarity was added for clustering within HLA-allele-positive subsets. Co-occurrence clustering excluded repertoires with fewer than 30,000 or more than 120,000 public chains, plus five with anomalous nucleotide sharing. TCRdb's version of the immuneACCESS table is confined to in-frame rearrangements and falls short of the full clone set. An unresolved V gene accounts for under half of the shortfall where checked; the remainder is of unknown origin. V, J and clone size are those of that table, while D and trimming were read from the DNA. The sample table holds 110,000 to 150,000 clones, of which approximately 79% were seen once. The biggest ten clones account for around 1.7% of the sample.

The cohort comprised 670 or so healthy bone marrow donors. All cohort members were sampled while nominally healthy, although unrecorded immune exposures were likely present. The donor was CMV seronegative and was included in the group of several hundred seronegative cohort members. Each donor provided a peripheral blood sample, and peripheral blood mononuclear cells were used for TCR beta sequencing. Genomic DNA was extracted from the blood cell samples with the Qiagen DNeasy Blood Extraction Kit. In the case of this clone: Its binding antigen is unknown. Within one base of it there is no much larger clone, and no base qualities were kept.

The cysteine opens and the phenylalanine closes a CDR3 of 15 amino acids. Only CDR3 DNA remains: 45 bases, in frame from the first base. Per the germline V gene (reference sequence), SEHNR is the CDR1 and FQNEAQ is the CDR2. V is pared back by 5 bases and J by 0 bases, with 11 bases lying between the germline termini. The sequence was collected from a woman in her thirties in good health and CMV-seronegative. The chain is encoded by TRBV7-9 joined to TRBJ1-5; TRBD1 is a weak D gene call, 6 bases matching. Sequencing input: PBMCs. Here the CDR3 is given as CASSPYRDSNQPQHF. DNA sequence: TGTGCCAGCAGCCCTTACAGGGATAGCAATCAGCCCCAGCATTTT.